This T cell receptor (beta chain) derives from a study of T cell clonality in common variable immunodeficiency. The table came from immunoSEQ multiplex PCR; TCRdb's copy has only in-frame clones and leaves some out. The sample presents roughly 9,000 clones, none singletons. This clone was seen at least ten times. Antigen specificity is unknown. At one of its ends the junction is not consistent with the germline gene, which may arise from a read error. With the read ending 3 residues before the CDR3 end, the germline J gene is used to fill in that end. Study-wide findings and caveats: Common variable immunodeficiency TCR beta sequences reportedly had fewer deletions and N-nucleotide insertions.

Diagnosis required reduced IgG, IgA and/or IgM with specific antibody deficiency. No CVID subject was ill or on immunomodulatory drugs when sampled. Per germline, CDR1 LGHNA and CDR2 YNFKEQ. CDR3 length: 16 amino acids. V gene TRBV4-2 combines with J gene TRBJ2-3, with 8 positions matching TRBD1. Sequencing was performed on peripheral blood mononuclear cells. The sequence was collected from a human donor with common variable immunodeficiency. The sequenced part of the CDR3 DNA is TGCGCCAGCAGCCAAGAAAACAGGGGGAACACAGATACG. Translating it yields CASSQENRGNTDT. The complete CDR3 reads CASSQENRGNTDTQYF.